This T cell receptor beta chain stems from a study of blood T cells in healthy people across ages. Study-wide results and caveats: Estimates based on one million T cells were treated as lower bounds.

Only a few counts were recorded for this clonotype. The antigen remains unidentified. The use of a sample-barcoded 5' primer and a J-beta primer mix characterized a second PCR of roughly 6 to 11 cycles. TCRdb re-called the 5' RACE reads with MiXCR, one entry per CDR3 protein. The profile shows over a million distinct CDR3 sequences, approximately 40% of them singletons. V lost 4 bases to trimming and J lost 2 bases; unmatched junction nucleotides: 10. The CDR3 runs to 16 residues. Germline V gives CDR1 SGHRS, CDR2 YFSETQ. The rearrangement uses TRBV5-1 and TRBJ1-1, with 8 bases fitting TRBD1. The TCR was taken from a woman in her late teens or twenties in good health. The sequenced sample was blood. The CDR3: CASSRMDRDINTEAFF. CDR3 nucleotide sequence: TGCGCCAGCAGCCGAATGGACAGGGACATAAACACTGAAGCTTTCTTT.